The source of this T cell receptor (beta chain) is a study of breast tumors, draining lymph nodes, adjacent tissues. TCRdb re-analysed the multiplex PCR reads in MiXCR, keeping a single row per CDR3 protein. This table holds 90,000 to 120,000 distinct CDR3 sequences, 20% to 25% found once. Per germline, CDR1 SGHTS and CDR2 YDEGEE. CDR3 length: 16 residues. Trimming shortened V by 1 base and J by 0 bases, and 12 bases separated the two germline ends. Findings and caveats of the study: Data fit most tumor T cells coming from lymph node, expanding in tumor.

Breast cancer patients provided tissue from their axillary draining lymph nodes. Ten or more counts support this clonotype. Antigen: not known. Specimen: axillary lymph node tissue. The origin of this receptor is a female donor with breast cancer. Some clones in this sample may be carry-over from other donors' samples. The chain is built from TRBV5-8 and TRBJ2-3, with D perhaps TRBD1 (7 bases). The CDR3 loop reads CASSLFRGVSTDTQYF. The CDR3, as DNA: TGTGCCAGCAGCTTGTTCAGGGGGGTTAGCACAGATACGCAGTATTTT.